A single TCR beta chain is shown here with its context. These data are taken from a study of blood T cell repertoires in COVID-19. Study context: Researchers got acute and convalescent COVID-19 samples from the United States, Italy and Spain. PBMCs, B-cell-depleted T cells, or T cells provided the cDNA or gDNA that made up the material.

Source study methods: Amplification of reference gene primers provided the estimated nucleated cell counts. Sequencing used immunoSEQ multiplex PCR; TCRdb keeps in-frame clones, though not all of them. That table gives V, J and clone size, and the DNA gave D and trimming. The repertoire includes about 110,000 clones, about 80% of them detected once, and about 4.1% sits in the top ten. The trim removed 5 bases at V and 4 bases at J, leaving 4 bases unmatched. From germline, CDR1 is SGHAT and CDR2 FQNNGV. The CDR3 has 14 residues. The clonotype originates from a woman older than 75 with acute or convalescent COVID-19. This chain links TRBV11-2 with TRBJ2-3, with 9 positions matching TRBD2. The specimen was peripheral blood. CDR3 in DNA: TGTGCCAGCAGCCCTGGGACTAGCTCAGATACGCAGTATTTT. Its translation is CASSPGTSSDTQYF.